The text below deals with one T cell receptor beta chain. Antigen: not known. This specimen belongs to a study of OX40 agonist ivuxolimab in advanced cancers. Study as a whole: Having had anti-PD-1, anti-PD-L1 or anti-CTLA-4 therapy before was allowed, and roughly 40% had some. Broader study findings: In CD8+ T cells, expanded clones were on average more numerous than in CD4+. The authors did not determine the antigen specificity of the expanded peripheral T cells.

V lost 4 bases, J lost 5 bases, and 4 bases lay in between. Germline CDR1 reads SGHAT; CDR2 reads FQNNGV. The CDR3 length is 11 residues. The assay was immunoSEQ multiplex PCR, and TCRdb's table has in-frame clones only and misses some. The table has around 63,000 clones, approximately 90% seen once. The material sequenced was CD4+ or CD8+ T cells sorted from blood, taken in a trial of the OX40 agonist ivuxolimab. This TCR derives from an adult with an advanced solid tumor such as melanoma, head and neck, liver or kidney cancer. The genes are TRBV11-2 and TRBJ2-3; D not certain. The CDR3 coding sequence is TGTGCCAGCAGCTCGGTAGATACGCAGTATTTT. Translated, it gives CASSSVDTQYF. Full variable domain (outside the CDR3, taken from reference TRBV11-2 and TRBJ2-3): EAGVAQSPRYKIIEKRQSVAFWCNPISGHATLYWYQQILGQGPKLLIQFQNNGVVDDSQLPKDRFSAERLKGVDSTLKIQPAKLEDSAVYLCASSSVDTQYFGPGTRLTVL.